These 27 T cell receptor beta chains came from one sample sequenced in a study of blood T cell repertoires in COVID-19. TCRdb's table, derived via immunoSEQ multiplex PCR, lists solely in-frame clones and lacks some. This sample has approximately 300,000 clones, with about nine tenths found just once. Sequenced sample: peripheral blood. Every receptor here comes from a woman aged 40 to 55 with acute or convalescent COVID-19.

J is TRBJ2-5 and V is TRBV5-6; 9 bases fit TRBD2. CDR3 length: 18 residues. V shed 0 bases, J shed 2 bases, and the junction held 11 bases outside the gene matches. Germline V lookup: CDR1 SGHDT, CDR2 YYEEEE. The CDR3 protein is CASSLGIRLAGLQETQYF. The CDR3 coding sequence is TGTGCCAGCAGCTTGGGAATCCGTCTAGCGGGGTTACAAGAGACCCAGTACTTC.

The chain has TRBV25-1 and TRBJ1-5, with a weak D call TRBD1 (6 bases). The germline CDR1 and CDR2 sequences are MGHDK and SYGVNS. This CDR3 has 15 residues. V gave up 5 bases and J gave up 7 bases, with 18 bases separating them. In DNA form, the CDR3 reads TGTGCCAGCAGTTCCGGGACATTCGCCGGGCAGCCCCAGCATTTT. Encoded protein: CASSSGTFAGQPQHF.

The chain uses TRBV7-9 and TRBJ2-3; D perhaps matches TRBD2 (6 bases). Looked up from germline, CDR1 is SEHNR and CDR2 is FQNEAQ (reference sequence). This CDR3 region has 19 residues. V gave up 1 base and J gave up 1 base, with 21 bases separating them. In nucleotides, the CDR3 is TGTGCCAGCAGCTTAGTAGCGGTGCAGACTCAACCGGGCACAGATACGCAGTATTTT. It yields the protein CASSLVAVQTQPGTDTQYF.

J is TRBJ1-2 and V is TRBV12-5; 8 nucleotides match TRBD1. V dropped 4 bases and J dropped 8; count of bases not matched to a gene: 21. The CDR3 is 18 residues long. Germline V lookup: CDR1 LGHNT, CDR2 FRNRAP. CDR3 DNA sequence: TGTGCTAGTGGTTCTCCCCGGTCCAGGGGGCGTCAATCCCTCGGCTACACCTTC. Translation: CASGSPRSRGRQSLGYTF. Full variable domain (remainder filled in from reference TRBV12-5 and TRBJ1-2): DARVTQTPRHKVTEMGQEVTMRCQPILGHNTVFWYRQTMMQGLELLAYFRNRAPLDDSGMPKDRFSAEMPDATLATLKIQPSEPRDSAVYFCASGSPRSRGRQSLGYTFGSGTRLTVV.

V and J are TRBV14 and TRBJ2-5, with a weak D call TRBD1 (6 bases). Trimming shortened V by 0 bases and J by 1 base, and 9 bases separated the two germline ends. The CDR3 has 15 residues. Per the germline V gene, CDR1 is SGHDN and CDR2 is FVKESK. DNA for the CDR3: TGTGCCAGCAGCCAAGAGATCAGGGGCCAAGAGACCCAGTACTTC. This translates into CASSQEIRGQETQYF.

CDR3 in amino acids: CASSELTPSNQPQHF. As DNA, the CDR3 is TGTGCCAGCAGTGAGTTAACACCTAGCAATCAGCCCCAGCATTTT. The chain has TRBV2 and TRBJ1-5; D is ambiguous. The germline CDR1 and CDR2 sequences are SNHLY and FYNNEI. The CDR3 is 15 residues long. V was trimmed by 3 bases and J by 0 bases, leaving 9 bases between them.

The rearrangement joins TRBV30 to TRBJ1-6, with 9 nucleotides matching TRBD1. The germline V gene encodes CDR1 GTSNPN and CDR2 SVGIG (reference sequence). Germline trimming cut 3 bases from V and 15 bases from J; bases unmatched to any gene: 15. The CDR3 sequence is 15 residues long. DNA for the CDR3: TGTGCCTGGAGGACTCCCGGGACAGGGAAACGTCTCCTCCACTTT. Amino acid sequence: CAWRTPGTGKRLLHF.

The chain combines TRBV7-9 with TRBJ1-3; TRBD1 might be the D (6 bases). CDR1 and CDR2 (germline): SEHNR, FQNEAQ (reference sequence). The length of the CDR3 is 15 residues. V shed 5 bases and J shed 0 bases, with 11 bases lying between them. CDR3 region: CASSVGQHSGNTIYF. CDR3 nucleotides: TGTGCCAGCAGCGTCGGACAGCACTCTGGAAACACCATATATTTT.

The J gene is TRBJ1-2, the V gene TRBV2; D unclear. V was clipped by 8 bases and J by 4 bases, with 14 bases between them. This CDR3 has 13 amino acids. CDR1 and CDR2 (germline): SNHLY, FYNNEI. The CDR3 sequence: CASPAPSSYGYTF. Written as DNA, the CDR3 is TGTGCCAGCCCCGCGCCCTCCTCCTATGGCTACACCTTC.

The CDR3 DNA reads TGTGCCAGCATGATAGCGGGGTTCTCCTACAATGAGCAGTTCTTC. It translates to CASMIAGFSYNEQFF. J is TRBJ2-1 and V is TRBV6-5, with 8 bases lining up with TRBD2. J lost 0 bases, V lost 7 bases, and 5 bases had no gene match. The CDR3 is 15 amino acids. CDR1 MNHEY and CDR2 SVGAGI come from the germline V gene.

The CDR3 coding sequence is TGTGCCAGCAGCGATACAGGGGGCGGTACAGATACGCAGTATTTT. This translates into CASSDTGGGTDTQYF. The gene calls are TRBV9 and TRBJ2-3, with 9 bases aligning to TRBD1. Germline lookup yields CDR1 SGDLS and CDR2 YYNGEE. The CDR3 is 15 amino acids. V trimming: 3 bases; J trimming: 3 bases; junction bases outside the gene matches: 5.

The gene calls are TRBV28 and TRBJ1-1, with D perhaps matching TRBD1 (5 bases). The length of the CDR3 is 15 residues. Trimming shortened V by 0 bases and J by 1 base, and 9 bases separated the two germline ends. From germline, CDR1 is MDHEN and CDR2 SYDVKM. CDR3 sequence reads: CASSLWVGGNTEAFF. CDR3 in DNA: TGTGCCAGCAGTTTATGGGTGGGGGGGAACACTGAAGCTTTCTTT.

V gene TRBV6-5 combines with J gene TRBJ1-1; 7 nucleotides align to TRBD1. Germline V lookup: CDR1 MNHEY, CDR2 SVGAGI. The CDR3 is 15 amino acids. V lost 6 bases to trimming and J lost 2 bases; unmatched junction nucleotides: 9. The CDR3 sequence: CASSLQGNFNTEAFF. The DNA of the CDR3 is TGTGCCAGCAGCTTACAGGGGAATTTTAACACTGAAGCTTTCTTT.

The gene calls are TRBV6-5 and TRBJ2-5; 8 bases align to TRBD2. The CDR3 has 16 residues. Trimming cost V 0 bases and J 6 bases; bases outside gene matches: 9. Per the germline V gene, CDR1 is MNHEY and CDR2 is SVGAGI. The CDR3 loop reads CASSYSASGGMQTQYF. DNA for the CDR3: TGTGCCAGCAGTTACTCGGCCAGCGGGGGCATGCAGACCCAGTACTTC.

The chain carries TRBV6-5 and TRBJ2-3, with D tentatively TRBD2 (5 bases). The V gene lost 6 bases and the J gene lost 5 bases, with 15 bases spanning the gap. CDR1 MNHEY and CDR2 SVGAGI come from the germline V gene. The CDR3 length is 14 residues. The chain's CDR3 is CASRDGLAGDTQYF. The DNA of the CDR3 is TGTGCCAGCAGGGACGGGCTAGCCGGAGATACGCAGTATTTT.

V usage is TRBV24-1 and J usage is TRBJ1-2, with 8 bases identical to TRBD1. From germline, CDR1 is KGHDR and CDR2 SFDVKD. The V and J ends lost 4 bases and 4 bases, in that order; junction bases with no gene match: 13. CDR3 length: 17 amino acids. DNA for the CDR3: TGTGCCACCAGTGACCCAAACGACAGGGGCGCGGGCTATGGCTACACCTTC. Its protein is CATSDPNDRGAGYGYTF.

The V gene is TRBV19, the J gene TRBJ1-2; 7 nucleotides line up with TRBD1. With V trimmed by 3 bases and J by 0 bases, 4 bases remained unmatched. This CDR3 spans 15 amino acids. Germline CDR1 and CDR2: LNHDA and SQIVND (reference sequence). CDR3 sequence (DNA): TGTGCCAGTAGTATGGGGGACAGCCCTAACTATGGCTACACCTTC. Translated, it gives CASSMGDSPNYGYTF. Combining the CDR3 with reference TRBV19 and TRBJ1-2 gives the whole variable domain DGGITQSPKYLFRKEGQNVTLSCEQNLNHDAMYWYRQDPGQGLRLIYYSQIVNDFQKGDIAEGYSVSREKKESFPLTVTSAQKNPTAFYLCASSMGDSPNYGYTFGSGTRLTVV.

The rearrangement joins TRBV12-3 or TRBV12-4 to TRBJ1-5, with a weak D call TRBD1 (5 bases). Trimming removed 5 bases at V and 3 bases at J, with 8 bases between. The CDR3 contains 13 residues. The CDR3 DNA follows: TGTGCCAGCAGTGGGGACTTCAATCAGCCCCAGCATTTT. It is translated as CASSGDFNQPQHF.

V usage is TRBV11-2 and J usage is TRBJ1-2; D gene unclear. Germline V gene lookup returns CDR1 SGHAT and CDR2 FQNNGV. This CDR3 comprises 15 residues. V was trimmed by 5 bases and J by 0 bases, leaving 13 bases between them. The CDR3 is CASSPLTLANYGYTF. CDR3 bases: TGTGCCAGCAGCCCTCTTACACTAGCTAACTATGGCTACACCTTC.

The CDR3 sequence: CASSIGGTGGNTIYF. The CDR3 nucleotides are TGTGCCAGTAGTATTGGGGGGACTGGTGGAAACACCATATATTTT. The chain is built from TRBV19 and TRBJ1-3; D possibly corresponds to TRBD1 (5 bases). With 3 bases removed from V and 3 bases from J, the gap between germline ends came to 12 bases. This CDR3 has 15 amino acids. Germline V gene sequence: CDR1 LNHDA, CDR2 SQIVND (reference sequence).

The gene calls are TRBV6-6 and TRBJ1-2; a weak D match, TRBD1 (5 bases). This CDR3 spans 13 amino acids. V was clipped by 7 bases and J by 3 bases, with 12 bases between them. CDR1 is MNHNY and CDR2 is SVGAGI in the germline V gene (reference sequence). CDR3 nucleotides: TGTGCCAGCATCCTTGACAGTCACTATGGCTACACCTTC. Its protein product is CASILDSHYGYTF.

CDR3 residues: CASSPRDGGYTF. The CDR3 nucleotides read TGTGCCAGCAGCCCCCGGGATGGGGGCTACACCTTC. This chain connects TRBV6-6 to TRBJ1-2; D is unresolved. Trimming removed 6 bases from V and 8 bases from J, with 13 bases in between. The CDR3 totals 12 residues. Germline CDR1 reads MNHNY; CDR2 reads SVGAGI (reference sequence).

The chain is built from TRBV14 and TRBJ1-2; no clear D gene. Germline values: CDR1 SGHDN, CDR2 FVKESK. V was pared by 5 bases and J by 5 bases, with 12 bases between. The CDR3 totals 13 residues. The CDR3 here is CASSARTLYGYTF. CDR3 sequence (DNA): TGTGCCAGCAGCGCTAGGACTCTATATGGCTACACCTTC.

The CDR3 coding sequence is TGTGCCACCAGCAGGGACAGTGCCTTCTACGAGCAGTACGTC. Protein sequence: CATSRDSAFYEQYV. The chain has TRBV15 and TRBJ2-7; possibly TRBD1 for D (6 bases). The CDR3 loop spans 14 amino acids. V was pared by 3 bases and J by 3 bases, with 12 bases between. Germline values: CDR1 LNHNV, CDR2 YYDKDF (reference sequence).

The CDR3 is CASSTGTGLPPLHF. The CDR3 nucleotides are TGTGCCAGCAGCACCGGGACAGGTTTACCACCCCTCCACTTT. The chain links TRBV6-5 to TRBJ1-6, with 8 bases matching TRBD1. With V trimmed by 6 bases and J by 11 bases, 9 bases remained unmatched. The CDR3 runs 14 residues. The germline gives CDR1 MNHEY, CDR2 SVGAGI.

The gene calls are TRBV3-1 (or the pseudogene TRBV3-2) and TRBJ1-4; D gene uncertain. This CDR3 is built from 12 residues. CDR1 and CDR2 (germline): LGHDT, YNNKEL (reference sequence). The V and J ends lost 3 bases and 8 bases respectively, with 7 bases between them. The CDR3 loop reads CASSQSGEKLFF. CDR3 nucleotides: TGTGCCAGCAGCCAGTCAGGAGAAAAACTGTTTTTT.

The V and J genes are TRBV11-2 and TRBJ2-7; 7 bases are shared with TRBD1. Germline assignment: CDR1 SGHAT and CDR2 FQNNGV. Trimming at V came to 4 bases and at J to 0 bases, leaving 6 bases not matched to a gene. The CDR3 is made up of 15 amino acids. The CDR3 DNA is TGTGCCAGCAGCTCACTCCGGGACAGCTCCTACGAGCAGTACGTC. Its protein product is CASSSLRDSSYEQYV.